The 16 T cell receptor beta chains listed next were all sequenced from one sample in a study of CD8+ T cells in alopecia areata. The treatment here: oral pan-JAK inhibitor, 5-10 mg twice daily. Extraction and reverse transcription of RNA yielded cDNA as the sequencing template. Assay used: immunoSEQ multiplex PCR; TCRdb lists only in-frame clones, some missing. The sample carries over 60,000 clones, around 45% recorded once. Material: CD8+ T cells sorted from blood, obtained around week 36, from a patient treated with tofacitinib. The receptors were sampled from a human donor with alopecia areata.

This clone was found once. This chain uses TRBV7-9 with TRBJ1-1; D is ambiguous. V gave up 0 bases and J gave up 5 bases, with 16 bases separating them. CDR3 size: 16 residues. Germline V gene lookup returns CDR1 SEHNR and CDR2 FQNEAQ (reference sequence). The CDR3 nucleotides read TGTGCCAGCAGCTTAGCCGTCCCTAACTGGAGGACTGAAGCTTTCTTT. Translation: CASSLAVPNWRTEAFF.

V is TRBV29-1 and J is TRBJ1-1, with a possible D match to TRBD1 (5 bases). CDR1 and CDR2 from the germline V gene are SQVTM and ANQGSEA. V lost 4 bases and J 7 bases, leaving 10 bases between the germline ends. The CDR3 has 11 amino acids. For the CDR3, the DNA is TGCAGCGTTGTGCAGGGCGATGAAGCTTTCTTT. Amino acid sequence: CSVVQGDEAFF.

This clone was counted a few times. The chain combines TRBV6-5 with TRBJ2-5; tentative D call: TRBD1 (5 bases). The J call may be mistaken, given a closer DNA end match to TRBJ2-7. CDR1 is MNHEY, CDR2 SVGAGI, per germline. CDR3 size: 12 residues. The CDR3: CATREGSYEQYF. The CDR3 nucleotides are TGTGCCACCAGGGAAGGGTCCTACGAGCAGTACTTC.

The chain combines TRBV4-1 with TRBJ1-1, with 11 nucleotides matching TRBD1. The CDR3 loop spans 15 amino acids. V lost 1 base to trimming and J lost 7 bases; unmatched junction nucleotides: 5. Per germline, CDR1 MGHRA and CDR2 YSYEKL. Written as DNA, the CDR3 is TGCGCCAGCAGCCAAGGGGGACAGGGGGTTTATGAAGCTTTCTTT. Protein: CASSQGGQGVYEAFF.

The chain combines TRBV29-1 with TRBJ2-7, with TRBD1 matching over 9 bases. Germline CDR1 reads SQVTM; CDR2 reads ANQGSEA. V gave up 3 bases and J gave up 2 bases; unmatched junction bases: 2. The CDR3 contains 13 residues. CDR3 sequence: CSVEDRGAYEQYF. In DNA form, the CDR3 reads TGCAGCGTTGAGGACAGGGGAGCCTACGAGCAGTACTTC.

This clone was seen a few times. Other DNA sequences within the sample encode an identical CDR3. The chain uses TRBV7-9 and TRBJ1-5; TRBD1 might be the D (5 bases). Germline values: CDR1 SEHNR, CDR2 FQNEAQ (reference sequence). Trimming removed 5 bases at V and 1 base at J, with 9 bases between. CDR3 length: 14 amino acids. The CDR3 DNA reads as TGTGCCAGCAGCCCCGGGGGAAGCAATCAGCCCCAGCATTTT. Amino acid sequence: CASSPGGSNQPQHF.

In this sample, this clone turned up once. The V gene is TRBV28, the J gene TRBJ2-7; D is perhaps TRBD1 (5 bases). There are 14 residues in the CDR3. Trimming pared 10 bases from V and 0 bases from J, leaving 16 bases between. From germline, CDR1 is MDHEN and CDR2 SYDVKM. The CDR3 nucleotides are TGTGCCACAAAGAGGCTTGACAGCTCCTACGAGCAGTACTTC. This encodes CATKRLDSSYEQYF.

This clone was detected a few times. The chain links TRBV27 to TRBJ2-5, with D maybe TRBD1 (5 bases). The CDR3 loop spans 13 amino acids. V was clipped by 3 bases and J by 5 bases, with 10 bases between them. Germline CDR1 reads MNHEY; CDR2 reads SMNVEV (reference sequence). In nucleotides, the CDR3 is TGTGCCAGCAGTTTCGCAGGGCTGGAGACCCAGTACTTC. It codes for CASSFAGLETQYF.

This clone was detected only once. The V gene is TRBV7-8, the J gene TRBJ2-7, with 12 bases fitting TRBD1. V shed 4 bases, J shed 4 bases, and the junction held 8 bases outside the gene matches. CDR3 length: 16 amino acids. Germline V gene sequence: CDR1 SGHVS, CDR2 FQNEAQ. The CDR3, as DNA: TGTGCCAGCAGCTCCGCCGGGACAGGGGGCCATTACGAGCAGTACTTC. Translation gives CASSSAGTGGHYEQYF.

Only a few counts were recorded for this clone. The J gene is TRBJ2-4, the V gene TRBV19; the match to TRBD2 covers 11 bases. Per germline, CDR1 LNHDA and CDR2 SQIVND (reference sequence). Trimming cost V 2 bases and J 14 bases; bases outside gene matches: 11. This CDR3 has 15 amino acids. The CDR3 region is CASSISGTSGEWKYF. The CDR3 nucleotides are TGTGCCAGTAGTATAAGTGGGACTAGCGGTGAGTGGAAGTACTTC.

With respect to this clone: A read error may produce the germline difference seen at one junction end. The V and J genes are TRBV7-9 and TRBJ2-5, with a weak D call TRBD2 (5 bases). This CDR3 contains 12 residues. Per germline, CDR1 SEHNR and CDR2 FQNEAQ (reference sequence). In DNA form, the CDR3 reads TGTGCCAGCAGCCCCCGGGATCCCCCCCGCGACTTC. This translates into CASSPRDPPRDF.

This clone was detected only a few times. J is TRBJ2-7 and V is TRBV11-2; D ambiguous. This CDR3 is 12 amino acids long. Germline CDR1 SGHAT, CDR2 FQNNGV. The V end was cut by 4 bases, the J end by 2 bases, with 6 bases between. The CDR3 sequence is CASSSMTYEQYF. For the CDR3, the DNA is TGTGCCAGCAGCTCTATGACCTACGAGCAGTACTTC.

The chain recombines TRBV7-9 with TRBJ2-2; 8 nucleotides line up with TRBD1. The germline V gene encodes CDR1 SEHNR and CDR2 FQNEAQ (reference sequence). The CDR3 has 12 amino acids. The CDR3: CGDRTNTGELFF. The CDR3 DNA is TGTGGGGACAGGACGAACACCGGGGAGCTGTTTTTT.

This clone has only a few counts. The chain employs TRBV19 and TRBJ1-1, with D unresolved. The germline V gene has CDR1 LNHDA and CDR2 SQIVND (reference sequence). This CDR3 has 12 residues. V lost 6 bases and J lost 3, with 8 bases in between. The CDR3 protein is CASSYTDTEAFF. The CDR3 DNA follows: TGTGCCAGTAGCTACACGGACACTGAAGCTTTCTTT.

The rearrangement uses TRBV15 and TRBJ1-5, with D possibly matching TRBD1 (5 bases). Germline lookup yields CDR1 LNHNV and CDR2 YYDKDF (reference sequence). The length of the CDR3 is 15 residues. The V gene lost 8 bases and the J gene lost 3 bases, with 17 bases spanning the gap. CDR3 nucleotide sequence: TGTGCCACCTCCACCCCGGAAGGGGTCAATCAGCCCCAGCATTTT. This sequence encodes CATSTPEGVNQPQHF.

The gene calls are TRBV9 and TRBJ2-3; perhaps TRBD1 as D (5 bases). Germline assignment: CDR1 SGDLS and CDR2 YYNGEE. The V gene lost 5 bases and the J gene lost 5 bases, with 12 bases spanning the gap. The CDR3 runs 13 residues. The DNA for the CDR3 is TGTGCCAGCAGGCCTCCTCAGGGAGATACGCAGTATTTT. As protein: CASRPPQGDTQYF. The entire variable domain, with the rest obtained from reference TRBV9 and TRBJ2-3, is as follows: DSGVTQTPKHLITATGQRVTLRCSPRSGDLSVYWYQQSLDQGLQFLIQYYNGEERAKGNILERFSAQQFPDLHSELNLSSLELGDSALYFCASRPPQGDTQYFGPGTRLTVL.